This TCR beta chain was sequenced during a study of CD8+CD57+ T cells in acquired aplastic anemia. For the study at large: The DNA of sorted CD4+ and CD8+ cells averaged 3.2 ug.

Looked up from germline, CDR1 is ENHRY and CDR2 is SYGVKD. The CDR3 loop spans 16 amino acids. Researchers used genomic DNA as the template to profile TCR beta VDJ and CDR3. TCRdb processed the reads anew with MiXCR; each CDR3 protein has one entry. The sample has approximately 170,000 distinct CDR3 sequences; 60% to 70% are singletons. Concerning this clonotype: One end of the junction does not line up with germline, which may come from a read error.

This TCR was recovered from a human donor in good health. The material sequenced was sorted CD4+, CD8+, or CD8+CD57+ T cells (not recorded which) from PBMCs. The chain joins TRBV10-3 to TRBJ2-2, with a weak D call TRBD1 (7 bases). The CDR3 region is CASFPQGGVVAGELFF. CDR3 nucleotides: TGTGCCAGCTTTCCTCAGGGGGGTGTGGTCGCCGGGGAGCTGTTCTTT.